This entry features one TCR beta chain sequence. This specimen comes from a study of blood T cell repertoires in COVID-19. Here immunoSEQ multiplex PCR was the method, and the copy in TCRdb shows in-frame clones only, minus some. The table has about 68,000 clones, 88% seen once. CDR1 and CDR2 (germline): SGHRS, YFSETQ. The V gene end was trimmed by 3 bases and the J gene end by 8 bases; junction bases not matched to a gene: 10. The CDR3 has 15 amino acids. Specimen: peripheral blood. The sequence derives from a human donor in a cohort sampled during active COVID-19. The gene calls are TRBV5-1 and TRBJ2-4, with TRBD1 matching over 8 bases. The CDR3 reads CASSSVGQGRDIQYF. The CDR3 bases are TGCGCCAGCAGCTCGGTAGGACAGGGAAGGGACATTCAGTACTTC.